This TCR beta chain appears in the sequencing data of a study of technical replicates of blood from a few donors. TCRdb's table, derived via immunoSEQ multiplex PCR, lists solely in-frame clones and lacks some. The sample records 80,000 to 90,000 clones, around 94% being singletons. In germline, CDR1 is DFQATT, CDR2 SNEGSKA (reference sequence). Trimming took off 4 bases at V and 7 bases at J, with 4 bases between the two ends. The CDR3 spans 9 residues. Material: T cells isolated from PBMCs. This TCR derives from a human donor in good health. The chain uses TRBV20-1 and TRBJ1-2; D uncertain. CDR3 sequence reads: CSATGGYTF. CDR3 nucleotide sequence: TGCAGTGCTACAGGTGGCTACACCTTC.